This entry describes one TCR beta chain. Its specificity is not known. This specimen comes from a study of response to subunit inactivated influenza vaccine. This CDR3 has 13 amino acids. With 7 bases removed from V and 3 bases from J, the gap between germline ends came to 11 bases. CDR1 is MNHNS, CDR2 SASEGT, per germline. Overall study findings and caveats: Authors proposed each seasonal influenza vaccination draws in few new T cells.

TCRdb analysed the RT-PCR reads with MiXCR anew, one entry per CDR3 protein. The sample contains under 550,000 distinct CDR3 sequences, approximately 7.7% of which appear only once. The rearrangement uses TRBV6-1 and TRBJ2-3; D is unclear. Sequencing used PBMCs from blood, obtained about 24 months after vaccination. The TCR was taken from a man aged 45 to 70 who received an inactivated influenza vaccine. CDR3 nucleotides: TGTGCCAGCACCGCGGACGGGACAGATACGCAGTATTTT. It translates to CASTADGTDTQYF.